This T cell receptor beta chain is from a study of cytomegalovirus exposure and HLA in healthy donors. J lost 1 base, V lost 7 bases, and 4 bases had no gene match. Germline-derived CDR1 and CDR2 are SQVTM and ANQGSEA. The CDR3 extends over 15 amino acids. The primer mix had 60 Vbeta and 13 Jbeta primers. The assay was immunoSEQ multiplex PCR, and TCRdb's table has in-frame clones only and misses some. The data contain 150,000 or so clones, 65% to 75% of them singletons. This TCR derives from a man aged 18 to 30 in good health and CMV-seronegative. The rearrangement joins TRBV29-1 to TRBJ1-4, with 12 bases fitting TRBD1. The sequencing sample was made of PBMCs. The DNA of the CDR3 is TGCAGCGCAGGGGACAGGGGGCTAACTAATGAAAAACTGTTTTTT. Translation gives CSAGDRGLTNEKLFF.